This TCR beta chain was recovered during a study of technical replicates of blood from a handful of donors. J lost 2 bases, V lost 6 bases, and 7 bases had no gene match. Germline assignment: CDR1 MNHEY and CDR2 SMNVEV (reference sequence). The CDR3 has 14 amino acids. Libraries were prepared by immunoSEQ multiplex PCR; TCRdb keeps only in-frame clonotypes and omits some of them. This table holds approximately 80,000 clones, more than 95% found once. The rearrangement joins TRBV27 to TRBJ2-7; 7 bases align to TRBD2. The sequencing input was T cells isolated from PBMCs. This TCR derives from a human donor in good health. CDR3 residues: CASSLSGDPYEQYF. CDR3 sequence (DNA): TGTGCCAGCAGCTTAAGCGGGGACCCCTACGAGCAGTACTTC.